The 10 T cell receptor beta chains reported below all come from one sample, sequenced in a study of T cells in Graves' hyperthyroidism and ophthalmopathy. What was amplified from RNA transcripts were TCR beta CDR3 regions. RT-PCR in the first round (using the HTBI primer set) targeted the TCR CDR3. TCRdb redid the calling of the multiplex PCR reads with MiXCR, one entry per CDR3 protein. The table shows a few hundred thousand distinct CDR3 sequences, with roughly 15% occurring only once. The sequencing sample was made of blood. The receptors stem from a woman in her forties or fifties with Graves' hyperthyroidism that later progressed to Graves' ophthalmopathy.

This clonotype was counted a few times. This chain links TRBV20-1 with TRBJ1-2; D unclear. There are 17 residues in the CDR3. V lost 3 bases and J lost 0, with 20 bases in between. Germline V CDR1 and CDR2: DFQATT, SNEGSKA (reference sequence). CDR3 bases: TGCAGTGCTAGTTCCCTTGGATCCGACGGCGCTAACTATGGCTACACCTTC. Protein product: CSASSLGSDGANYGYTF.

At least ten counts were recorded for this clonotype. The chain uses TRBV28 and TRBJ2-7; 7 bases match TRBD1. The ends lost 7 bases at V and 3 bases at J; junction bases unmatched: 6. The CDR3 consists of 13 residues. Germline values: CDR1 MDHEN, CDR2 SYDVKM. The CDR3 reads CASKRDSVYEQYF. Written as DNA, the CDR3 is TGTGCCAGCAAAAGGGACAGTGTCTACGAGCAGTACTTC.

This clonotype is a singleton in its sample. The rearrangement joins TRBV30 to TRBJ1-2; TRBD1 might be the D (5 bases). Trimming removed 4 bases from V and 6 bases from J, with 15 bases in between. CDR3 length equals 13 residues. Germline-derived CDR1 and CDR2 are GTSNPN and SVGIG (reference sequence). CDR3 DNA: TGTGCCTGGACCCCCCGGGGGAAAAATGGCTACACCTTC. This encodes CAWTPRGKNGYTF.

This clonotype was detected many times. This sequence joins TRBV2 and TRBJ2-1; 9 nucleotides agree with TRBD2. The CDR3 is made up of 18 amino acids. Germline CDR1 SNHLY, CDR2 FYNNEI. Unmatched junction bases numbered 12, after V lost 3 bases and J lost 3 bases. The CDR3 reads CASSDLQRSSGVYNEQFF. CDR3 in DNA: TGTGCCAGCAGTGACCTTCAACGTTCTAGCGGGGTCTACAATGAGCAGTTCTTC.

The chain uses TRBV27 and TRBJ1-6, with D perhaps matching TRBD1 (5 bases). The germline gives CDR1 MNHEY, CDR2 SMNVEV (reference sequence). The CDR3 runs to 16 residues. Between the trimmed V and J ends, which lost 4 bases and 10 bases, there was a span of 20 bases. The CDR3 DNA sequence: TGTGCCAGCAGTTCACCCGCGCGGAAAAGGGACTCACCCCTCCACTTT. Translating it yields CASSSPARKRDSPLHF.

The rearrangement links TRBV6-4 to TRBJ2-3, with 12 positions matching TRBD1. The CDR3 extends over 15 amino acids. With V trimmed by 2 bases and J by 4 bases, 1 base remained unmatched. Germline V gives CDR1 MRHNA, CDR2 SNTAGT. The CDR3 sequence is CASSDGTGGADTQYF. CDR3 DNA: TGTGCCAGCAGTGACGGGACAGGGGGCGCAGATACGCAGTATTTT.

The sample holds many counts of this clonotype. V usage is TRBV20-1 and J usage is TRBJ1-2; D gene uncertain. Germline-derived CDR1 and CDR2 are DFQATT and SNEGSKA (reference sequence). This CDR3 region has 14 residues. V lost 6 bases to trimming and J lost 2 bases, with 16 bases between them. The CDR3 sequence is CSAHREGVNYGYTF. The CDR3 nucleotides read TGCAGTGCCCACCGGGAGGGTGTGAACTATGGCTACACCTTC.

Ten or more counts support this clonotype. The V and J genes are TRBV7-2 and TRBJ2-2; D is possibly TRBD1 or TRBD2 (6 bases each). Per the germline V gene, CDR1 is SGHTA and CDR2 is FQGNSA. V lost 5 bases, J lost 13 bases, and 17 bases lay in between. The CDR3 consists of 13 residues. CDR3 in amino acids: CASSLNRGRVLFF. The CDR3 bases are TGTGCCAGCAGCCTTAACCGGGGGCGAGTGCTGTTTTTT.

Many counts were recorded for this clonotype. The gene calls are TRBV7-8 and TRBJ2-3, with D possibly TRBD1 on 6 matching bases. CDR1 SGHVS and CDR2 FQNEAQ come from the germline V gene. Trimming left V 7 bases short and J 4 bases short, with 18 bases between. The CDR3 totals 15 residues. The CDR3 sequence is CASTLPPGVSDTQYF. The DNA for the CDR3 is TGTGCCAGCACCCTCCCCCCAGGGGTGTCAGATACGCAGTATTTT.

This clonotype was detected many times. The rearrangement uses TRBV20-1 and TRBJ2-5; TRBD1 matches at 9 bases. Germline CDR1 is DFQATT and CDR2 is SNEGSKA (reference sequence). Trimming removed 1 base from V and 1 base from J; junction bases left unmatched: 7. The CDR3 is 16 residues long. In nucleotides, the CDR3 is TGCAGTGCTAGAGGCCTCCGGGACAGGGCCCAAGAGACCCAGTACTTC. Amino acid sequence: CSARGLRDRAQETQYF.